Listed below are T cell receptor beta chains from one sample, sequenced in a study of cytomegalovirus exposure and HLA in healthy donors. Generated by immunoSEQ multiplex PCR, the TCRdb table keeps only in-frame clones and is missing some. This sample has about 120,000 clones, with 9.5% found just once. The sample comprised PBMCs. These receptors were obtained from a man aged 30-40 years in good health and CMV-seronegative. The CDR3 runs from the conserved cysteine through the conserved F or W. A D gene is named only where the DNA matches it firmly. Some rows have no size entry. The others give once, few or many, or a class for an expanded clone.

j_call: TRBJ2-7; v_call: TRBV5-1; d_call: TRBD2; clone_size: few; cdr3_nt: TGCGCCAGCAGCAACCCTAGCGGGGGGTACGAGCAGTACTTC; cdr3_aa: CASSNPSGGYEQYF
j_call: TRBJ1-2; v_call: TRBV5-4; d_call: NA; clone_size: few; cdr3_nt: TGTGCCAGCAGCTTGGACGGCGGTGGCTACACCTTC; cdr3_aa: CASSLDGGGYTF
j_call: TRBJ1-1; v_call: TRBV11-2; d_call: NA; clone_size: few; cdr3_nt: TGTGCCAGCAGCTCCCGACAGCACCCGACTGAAGCTTTCTTT; cdr3_aa: CASSSRQHPTEAFF
j_call: TRBJ1-2; v_call: TRBV5-4; d_call: NA; clone_size: few; cdr3_nt: TGTGCCAGCAGCCCCGGAGGTTTCTATGGCTACACCTTC; cdr3_aa: CASSPGGFYGYTF
j_call: TRBJ2-2; v_call: TRBV4-3; d_call: TRBD1; clone_size: NA; cdr3_nt: TGCGCCAGCAGCCAAGGACAGGGGAGGAACACCGGGGAGCTGTTTTTT; cdr3_aa: CASSQGQGRNTGELFF
j_call: TRBJ2-1; v_call: TRBV19; d_call: TRBD2; clone_size: few; cdr3_nt: TGTGCCAGTAGCCGGACCCGACTAGCTGGGCAGTTCTTC; cdr3_aa: CASSRTRLAGQFF
j_call: TRBJ1-4; v_call: TRBV14; d_call: NA; clone_size: once; cdr3_nt: TGTGCCAGCAGCCCCCGATCGGGGTTGACTAATGAAAAACTGTTTTTT; cdr3_aa: CASSPRSGLTNEKLFF
j_call: TRBJ1-1; v_call: TRBV5-4; d_call: NA; clone_size: NA; cdr3_nt: TGTGCCAGCAGCGTCGAACAGGGAATCACTGAAGCTTTCTTT; cdr3_aa: CASSVEQGITEAFF
j_call: TRBJ1-5; v_call: TRBV19; d_call: NA; clone_size: NA; cdr3_nt: TGTGCCGGAGGGACCGGAGGGAGCAATCAGCCCCAGCATTTT; cdr3_aa: CAGGTGGSNQPQHF
j_call: TRBJ1-2; v_call: TRBV28; d_call: NA; clone_size: NA; cdr3_nt: TGTGCCAGCAGTGGACTGGTCTATGGCTACACCTTC; cdr3_aa: CASSGLVYGYTF
j_call: TRBJ2-7; v_call: TRBV21-1; d_call: NA; clone_size: few; cdr3_nt: TGTGCCAGCAGCATATACCCGGGTGACAGCTCCTACGAGCAGTACTTC; cdr3_aa: CASSIYPGDSSYEQYF
j_call: TRBJ2-7; v_call: TRBV6-6; d_call: TRBD1; clone_size: few; cdr3_nt: TGTGCCAGCAGTCAAGGACAGGGCGCCTACGAGCAGTACTTC; cdr3_aa: CASSQGQGAYEQYF
j_call: TRBJ2-7; v_call: TRBV10-3; d_call: TRBD1; clone_size: few; cdr3_nt: TGTGCCATCAGTGTAAGGACAGGGCTCTCCTACGAGCAGTACTTC; cdr3_aa: CAISVRTGLSYEQYF
j_call: TRBJ2-7; v_call: TRBV12-5; d_call: TRBD1; clone_size: few; cdr3_nt: TGTGCTAGTATGACAGGGGGGAAGCACTACGAGCAGTACTTC; cdr3_aa: CASMTGGKHYEQYF
j_call: TRBJ2-3; v_call: TRBV7-2; d_call: NA; clone_size: NA; cdr3_nt: TGTGCCAGCAGCTTAGGAACTAGAAGCACAGATACGCAGTATTTT; cdr3_aa: CASSLGTRSTDTQYF
j_call: TRBJ1-2; v_call: TRBV19; d_call: TRBD1; clone_size: NA; cdr3_nt: TGTGCCAGTAGTTTTCGAGGGGGCGCTTATGGCTACACCTTC; cdr3_aa: CASSFRGGAYGYTF
j_call: TRBJ2-7; v_call: TRBV30; d_call: TRBD1; clone_size: NA; cdr3_nt: TGTGCCTGGAGTGAAGGGACAGGATCCTACGAGCAGTACTTC; cdr3_aa: CAWSEGTGSYEQYF
j_call: TRBJ1-6; v_call: TRBV18; d_call: TRBD1; clone_size: few; cdr3_nt: TGTGCCAGCTCACCATCGGGACAGGGGGCTGATTCACCCCTCCACTTT; cdr3_aa: CASSPSGQGADSPLHF
j_call: TRBJ1-2; v_call: TRBV6-1; d_call: TRBD1; clone_size: NA; cdr3_nt: TGTGCCAGCAGTATACAGGGGCCCGACTATGGCTACACCTTC; cdr3_aa: CASSIQGPDYGYTF
j_call: TRBJ2-1; v_call: TRBV27; d_call: TRBD1; clone_size: NA; cdr3_nt: TGTGCCAGCAGGGGGACAGGGTGGGACCCTGCAAGGACTTTGGTAGTCGATGAGCAGTTCTTC; cdr3_aa: CASRGTGWDPARTLVVDEQFF
j_call: TRBJ1-1; v_call: TRBV12-5; d_call: TRBD1; clone_size: NA; cdr3_nt: TGTGCTAGTGCCACTAGAGGTCCCGGGACAGATTTTCCGGCTTTCTTT; cdr3_aa: CASATRGPGTDFPAFF
j_call: TRBJ1-1; v_call: TRBV28; d_call: TRBD1; clone_size: few; cdr3_nt: TGTGCCAGCAGAGGAGGACAGGGGGATGAAGCTTTCTTT; cdr3_aa: CASRGGQGDEAFF
j_call: TRBJ2-1; v_call: TRBV6-5; d_call: NA; clone_size: NA; cdr3_nt: TGTGCCAGCAGAAGTACGGTCTATGAGCAGTTCTTC; cdr3_aa: CASRSTVYEQFF
j_call: TRBJ2-7; v_call: TRBV25-1; d_call: TRBD1; clone_size: few; cdr3_nt: TGTGCCAGCAGTGACCACCCGGGACAGGCCGTCGTGTTC; cdr3_aa: CASSDHPGQAVVF
j_call: TRBJ1-6; v_call: TRBV5-1; d_call: TRBD1; clone_size: NA; cdr3_nt: TGCGCCAGCAGCGATACCGGGACAGGGGGAAGTTCACCCCTCCACTTT; cdr3_aa: CASSDTGTGGSSPLHF
j_call: TRBJ1-4; v_call: TRBV7-2; d_call: TRBD1; clone_size: NA; cdr3_nt: TGTGCCAGCAGCGCACGGACAGGGGGCGATGAAAAACTGTTTTTT; cdr3_aa: CASSARTGGDEKLFF
j_call: TRBJ1-2; v_call: TRBV30; d_call: TRBD1; clone_size: few; cdr3_nt: TGTGCCTACTCAGGACAGGGAGGCTATGGCTACACCTTC; cdr3_aa: CAYSGQGGYGYTF
j_call: TRBJ2-2; v_call: TRBV30; d_call: NA; clone_size: few; cdr3_nt: TGTGCCTGGAGTGCTCGGGTCGGGGAGCTGTTTTTT; cdr3_aa: CAWSARVGELFF
j_call: TRBJ2-1; v_call: TRBV4-2; d_call: NA; clone_size: few; cdr3_nt: TGTGCCAGCAGCCAAGAAGTAGTACTAGTTGCTGACAATGAGCAGTTCTTC; cdr3_aa: CASSQEVVLVADNEQFF
j_call: TRBJ1-1; v_call: TRBV29-1; d_call: NA; clone_size: NA; cdr3_nt: TGCAGCGTTTATGAGAGTGAAGCTTTCTTT; cdr3_aa: CSVYESEAFF
j_call: TRBJ1-1; v_call: TRBV30; d_call: NA; clone_size: NA; cdr3_nt: TGTGCCTGGGGGGGCTCCGCCGGACACACTGAAGCTTTCTTT; cdr3_aa: CAWGGSAGHTEAFF
j_call: TRBJ1-3; v_call: TRBV4-3; d_call: TRBD1; clone_size: NA; cdr3_nt: TGCGCCAGCAGCCTAGATACAGGGGGGAGCTCTGGAAACACCATATATTTT; cdr3_aa: CASSLDTGGSSGNTIYF
j_call: TRBJ1-1; v_call: TRBV7-2; d_call: NA; clone_size: NA; cdr3_nt: TGTGCCAGCAGCCCCCGGGGGAACACTGAAGCTTTCTTT; cdr3_aa: CASSPRGNTEAFF
j_call: TRBJ2-7; v_call: TRBV6-5; d_call: TRBD1; clone_size: NA; cdr3_nt: TGTGCCAGCAGTCAAGGACAGGGTGACTACGAGCAGTACTTC; cdr3_aa: CASSQGQGDYEQYF
j_call: TRBJ2-2; v_call: TRBV25-1; d_call: NA; clone_size: NA; cdr3_nt: TGTGCCAGCCGCGGGGGCAGGGGAACCGGGGAGCTGTTTTTT; cdr3_aa: CASRGGRGTGELFF
j_call: TRBJ2-1; v_call: TRBV5-1; d_call: NA; clone_size: few; cdr3_nt: TGCGCCAGCAGACTGGACAGCAGCTCCTACAATGAGCAGTTCTTC; cdr3_aa: CASRLDSSSYNEQFF
j_call: TRBJ1-2; v_call: TRBV7-2; d_call: NA; clone_size: NA; cdr3_nt: TGTGCCAGCAGCCGTCCGGGGGGCAGCTATGGCTACACCTTC; cdr3_aa: CASSRPGGSYGYTF
j_call: TRBJ1-4; v_call: TRBV30; d_call: NA; clone_size: few; cdr3_nt: TGTGCCTGGAGTGCGCAGGGACATCAAGAAAAACTGTTTTTT; cdr3_aa: CAWSAQGHQEKLFF
j_call: TRBJ1-1; v_call: TRBV18; d_call: TRBD1; clone_size: few; cdr3_nt: TGTGCCAGCTCTCGGGACAGTCTTGAAGCTTTCTTT; cdr3_aa: CASSRDSLEAFF
j_call: TRBJ1-4; v_call: TRBV28; d_call: NA; clone_size: few; cdr3_nt: TGTGCCAGCAGCTCTCTGAACGCGGGTAATGAAAAACTGTTTTTT; cdr3_aa: CASSSLNAGNEKLFF
j_call: TRBJ1-1; v_call: TRBV6-5; d_call: NA; clone_size: few; cdr3_nt: TGTGCCAGCAGCCAAGACACCCGTGAAGCTTTCTTT; cdr3_aa: CASSQDTREAFF
j_call: TRBJ2-5; v_call: TRBV7-2; d_call: TRBD1; clone_size: NA; cdr3_nt: TGTGCCAGCAGCCAAGACAGGGGGCGCTTTGAGACCCAGTACTTC; cdr3_aa: CASSQDRGRFETQYF
j_call: TRBJ1-5; v_call: TRBV19; d_call: NA; clone_size: NA; cdr3_nt: TGTGCCACCACTAGCGGGCCCGGGAGAGGCAATCAGCCCCAGCATTTT; cdr3_aa: CATTSGPGRGNQPQHF